This TCR beta chain is drawn from a study of cytomegalovirus exposure and HLA in healthy donors. Overall study results and limits: Certain indistinguishable V segments, among them TRBV6-2 and TRBV6-3, were excluded.

This PCR relied on a set of 60 Vbeta primers and 13 Jbeta primers. TCRdb keeps only in-frame clones here, not all; method: immunoSEQ multiplex PCR. The sample has approximately 250,000 clones, around 80% seen once. About this clone itself: What it binds is unknown.

Germline CDR1 is SGHKS and CDR2 is YYEKEE (reference sequence). The length of the CDR3 is 16 residues. The ends were cut back, 1 base at V and 0 bases at J, with 14 bases in the middle. Source material: PBMCs. The chain employs TRBV5-5 and TRBJ2-7, with D tentatively TRBD2 (6 bases). The receptor's source is a boy under 18 in good health and CMV-seronegative. CDR3 DNA sequence: TGTGCCAGCAGCTTGTGGAGGGCTCGGAGCTCCTACGAGCAGTACTTC. Translated, it gives CASSLWRARSSYEQYF.